The source of this T cell receptor beta chain is a study of blood T cell repertoires in COVID-19 (dated by TCRdb to 2020 to 2022). In terms of the full investigation: The collaborator samples originated in the United States, Italy and Spain and spanned the acute and convalescent phases of COVID-19. The prospective study material was composed of cDNA or gDNA derived from T cells, B-cell-depleted T cells, or PBMCs. Subjects who had been exposed to COVID-19, were actively infected with it, or had recovered from it provided the deeply sampled blood TCRbeta repertoires that made up the dataset. The repertoires were released in a freely available public database intended as a resource for research on the immune response to SARS-CoV-2. The samples were drawn from two sources: the first 160 participants of the ongoing ImmuneRACE study, and 950 to 1,500 subjects contributed by 6 global collaborators. A de-identified subject ID, COVID-19 status, age in years and sex were almost always included in the sample metadata. Where HLA class I and class II types were available, the types were taken from metadata supplied by the sample provider, not from assay-based typing.

General study outcomes and caveats: How much clinical and demographic metadata was included differed by source and by participant, and the metadata was provided uncurated.

Whole blood was collected in K2EDTA tubes by collaborating institutions according to the institutions' own protocols. For TCRbeta analysis, collaborators shipped samples as frozen whole blood, isolated PBMCs, or DNA extracted from either of those sample types. TCRbeta CDR3 regions were amplified from genomic DNA by means of the immunoSEQ Assay, a bias-controlled multiplex PCR. The authors processed their data as follows. Nucleated cell counts per sample were estimated from amplification of reference gene primers within the assay. To quantify the absolute abundance of each unique TCRbeta CDR3 rearrangement, sequence reads were collapsed and filtered. For each sample, productive Simpson clonality was calculated by taking the square root of Simpson's diversity index across productive rearrangements. TCRdb holds this immuneACCESS table with in-frame rearrangements only. Some clones are missing; in checked studies, unresolved V genes explain under half, and the rest has no known cause. V and J calls and clone size follow that table, whereas D and trimming were derived from the DNA. The sample table shows under 75,000 clones, and 85% to 90% are seen once. Clones ranked in the top ten supply 2.7% of the sample.

Reading from cysteine to phenylalanine, the CDR3 counts 16 amino acids. Only CDR3 DNA remains: 48 bases, in frame from the first base. V and J lose 3 bases and 4 bases, and a span of 18 bases separates them. A remark on this clone: Its antigen target is currently unknown. No clone much larger than this one lies a single base away; base qualities are absent.

Sequencing was carried out using peripheral blood. The TCR was taken from a man aged 50 or older with acute or convalescent COVID-19. The chain joins TRBV23-1 to TRBJ1-2; a confident D gene designation cannot be given. TRBV23-1 has ORF status, its function being uncertain. The CDR3 sequence is CASSHLGNRGLYGYTF. The sequenced DNA: TGCGCCAGCAGTCACCTCGGGAACAGAGGGCTCTATGGCTACACCTTC.